Below, 7 T cell receptor beta chains from the same sample are listed, as sequenced in a study of regulatory T cells in long-lasting Graves disease. This sample's time point: persistent/refractory GD, antithyroid drugs over 5 years with positive TRAb. RNA isolated from PBMCs was used to make the TCR library. iRepertoire HTBI primers and Arm-PCR of CDR3 regions built TCR beta libraries. TCRdb reprocessed the multiplex PCR reads via MiXCR and lists one record per CDR3 protein. The table lists under 450,000 distinct CDR3 sequences, around 20% of them singletons. Sequencing was performed on peripheral blood mononuclear cells (PBMCs), taken when the disease was refractory, from a patient treated with antithyroid drugs. The receptor source for this set is a female donor with Graves disease.

In this sample, this clonotype turned up many times. This sequence joins TRBV2 and TRBJ2-5; no clear D. The length of the CDR3 is 18 residues. The germline CDR1 and CDR2 sequences are SNHLY and FYNNEI. V lost 0 bases and J 1 base, leaving 18 bases between the germline ends. In nucleotides, the CDR3 is TGTGCCAGCAGTGAAGCGCTTGTGCTCCGAGCTCCCCAAGAGACCCAGTACTTC. As protein: CASSEALVLRAPQETQYF. The variable domain in full, completed from reference TRBV2 and TRBJ2-5, reads EPEVTQTPSHQVTQMGQEVILRCVPISNHLYFYWYRQILGQKVEFLVSFYNNEISEKSEIFDDQFSVERPDGSNFTLKIRSTKLEDSAMYFCASSEALVLRAPQETQYFGPGTRLLVL.

The genes are TRBV3-1 and TRBJ2-7; TRBD1 or TRBD2 may be the D gene (5 bases each). The germline CDR1 and CDR2 sequences are LGHDT and YNNKEL (reference sequence). V was pared by 1 base and J by 7 bases, with 14 bases between. The CDR3 consists of 14 residues. The CDR3 here is CASSQAGRTQEQYF. For the CDR3, the DNA is TGTGCCAGCAGCCAAGCGGGAAGGACACAGGAGCAGTACTTC.

V is TRBV9 and J is TRBJ1-1; tentative D call: TRBD1 (6 bases). V lost 4 bases, J lost 4 bases, and 23 bases lay in between. The CDR3 extends over 17 amino acids. Germline V gene sequence: CDR1 SGDLS, CDR2 YYNGEE. The DNA of the CDR3 is TGTGCCAGCAGCTCCGTAGGGGGAGGGTGGATGGGCACTGAAGCTTTCTTT. Its protein is CASSSVGGGWMGTEAFF.

This clonotype was seen only a few times. Because the CDR3's place on the DNA is in doubt, the DNA is left out and the CDR3 is given as listed by TCRdb. The J gene is TRBJ2-2, the V gene TRBV19; the table calls TRBD1, which could not be checked here. Germline V lookup: CDR1 LNHDA, CDR2 SQIVND (reference sequence). The CDR3 totals 13 residues, both ends included. CDR3: CASTSVTGGELFF.

At least ten counts were recorded for this clonotype. Here the CDR3 DNA reads TGTGCCAGCAGGCCCCCCCCCTCAACTAGCGGGAGGGCCGGAAAGTACGAGCAGTACTTC. Amino acid sequence: CASRPPPSTSGRAGKYEQYF. This chain joins TRBV27 and TRBJ2-7; 13 nucleotides line up with TRBD2. With V trimmed by 6 bases and J by 4 bases, 21 bases remained unmatched. Germline CDR1 reads MNHEY; CDR2 reads SMNVEV (reference sequence). CDR3 length: 20 amino acids.

The V and J genes are TRBV30 and TRBJ1-1, with a tentative D call TRBD1 (6 bases). CDR3 length: 16 amino acids. CDR1 and CDR2 from the germline V gene are GTSNPN and SVGIG (reference sequence). Trimming cost V 0 bases and J 7 bases, with 21 bases left between them. The CDR3 protein is CAWSVSPERGRSEAFF. The DNA of the CDR3 is TGTGCCTGGAGTGTTAGTCCCGAACGGGGGCGCAGTGAAGCTTTCTTT.

This chain joins TRBV2 and TRBJ2-3, with 8 bases that match TRBD1. This CDR3 spans 15 amino acids. CDR1 SNHLY and CDR2 FYNNEI come from the germline V gene. V trimming: 6 bases; J trimming: 1 base; junction bases outside the gene matches: 6. The CDR3 DNA follows: TGTGCCAGCAGCCCACAGGGGGGCGGCACAGATACGCAGTATTTT. Its protein product is CASSPQGGGTDTQYF.